The 14 T cell receptor beta chains listed next were all sequenced from one sample in a study of blood T cell repertoires in COVID-19. Clones were sequenced by immunoSEQ multiplex PCR, and TCRdb holds only the in-frame ones, with some missing. The sample records about 200,000 clones, 70% to 90% being singletons. The source material was peripheral blood. Every receptor here comes from a man aged 60 to 75 with active or convalescent COVID-19.

The rearrangement links TRBV24-1 to TRBJ2-1, with TRBD2 matching 12 bases. Germline CDR1 KGHDR, CDR2 SFDVKD. The CDR3 runs 18 residues. V lost 3 bases and J lost 5; bases outside the gene matches: 10. The CDR3 nucleotides are TGTGCCACCAGTGATCCAAACACTAGCGGGGGGTACAACAATGAGCAGTTCTTC. This translates into CATSDPNTSGGYNNEQFF.

The V call is TRBV3-1 (or the pseudogene TRBV3-2), the J call TRBJ2-7; 11 bases map to TRBD2. The germline V gene has CDR1 LGHDT and CDR2 YNNKEL (reference sequence). CDR3 size: 15 residues. Unmatched junction bases numbered 6, after V lost 8 bases and J lost 0 bases. CDR3 bases: TGTGCCAGCGGTCCTAGCGGGGGGTCCTCCTACGAGCAGTACTTC. Translation: CASGPSGGSSYEQYF.

The chain is built from TRBV10-3 and TRBJ1-1; TRBD1 aligns across 7 bases. This CDR3 comprises 16 residues. With V trimmed by 3 bases and J by 3 bases, 10 bases remained unmatched. Germline V CDR1 and CDR2: ENHRY, SYGVKD. CDR3 coding DNA: TGTGCCATCAGTGATGTGACAGGGCGTACCTACACTGAAGCTTTCTTT. The encoded protein is CAISDVTGRTYTEAFF.

In this sample, this clone turned up once. The V gene is TRBV18, the J gene TRBJ2-3; 7 bases are shared with TRBD2. Germline lookup yields CDR1 KGHSH and CDR2 LQKENI. The J segment lost 1 base and the V segment lost 8 bases, leaving 6 bases of the junction unmatched. CDR3 length: 14 amino acids. CDR3 nucleotides: TGTGCCAGCGCGGGACGGGGGGGCACAGATACGCAGTATTTT. This translates into CASAGRGGTDTQYF.

This clone has more than one count but fewer than ten. The chain combines TRBV6-1 with TRBJ1-5; D is ambiguous. The CDR3 has 14 residues. Trimming cost V 3 bases and J 7 bases, with 13 bases left between them. CDR1 is MNHNS, CDR2 SASEGT, per germline. The CDR3: CASSEPSRGQPQHF. DNA for the CDR3: TGTGCCAGCAGTGAGCCCTCTCGTGGCCAGCCCCAGCATTTT.

This clone was recorded a few times. The chain employs TRBV18 and TRBJ1-2; no clear D. This CDR3 is built from 12 residues. V shed 6 bases and J shed 5 bases, with 10 bases lying between them. Germline loops: CDR1 KGHSH, CDR2 LQKENI. The chain's CDR3 is CASSDIRYGYTF. The CDR3 DNA reads as TGTGCCAGCTCTGACATACGGTATGGCTACACCTTC.

The chain carries TRBV18 and TRBJ1-3; the D is unclear. CDR1 is KGHSH, CDR2 LQKENI, per germline. The CDR3 consists of 16 residues. V was cut by 6 bases and J by 1 base, with 16 bases left in between. CDR3 DNA: TGTGCCAGCTCGCCTGGTCAGGCGGGGTCTGGAAACACCATATATTTT. This gives the protein CASSPGQAGSGNTIYF.

This chain joins TRBV18 and TRBJ2-4; possible D gene TRBD1, 5 bases. The germline V gene has CDR1 KGHSH and CDR2 LQKENI. The V and J ends lost 3 bases and 7 bases respectively, with 16 bases between them. CDR3 length equals 15 residues. CDR3 in amino acids: CASSPSQGIGNIQYF. CDR3 sequence (DNA): TGTGCCAGCTCACCGTCGCAGGGAATAGGTAACATTCAGTACTTC.

V usage is TRBV29-1 and J usage is TRBJ1-2; D perhaps matches TRBD1 (6 bases). This CDR3 is built from 13 residues. Germline lookup yields CDR1 SQVTM and CDR2 ANQGSEA. Trimming shortened V by 6 bases and J by 0 bases, and 11 bases separated the two germline ends. The CDR3 loop reads CSVTGSPNYGYTF. The CDR3 DNA is TGCAGCGTGACAGGAAGCCCTAACTATGGCTACACCTTC.

This clone was seen only a few times. The chain links TRBV4-1 to TRBJ2-7; tentatively, D is TRBD1 (6 bases). The V end was cut by 6 bases, the J end by 1 base, with 13 bases between. The CDR3 runs 14 residues. Germline CDR1 and CDR2: MGHRA and YSYEKL. CDR3 nucleotides: TGCGCCAGCAGACTGCTACAGGGATCCTACGAGCAGTACTTC. Protein sequence: CASRLLQGSYEQYF.

This clone was detected a few times. The V and J genes are TRBV2 and TRBJ1-3; no clear D gene. From germline, CDR1 is SNHLY and CDR2 FYNNEI. The CDR3 totals 14 residues. Trimming removed 5 bases from V and 1 base from J, with 9 bases in between. The CDR3 DNA reads as TGTGCCAGCAGTAACGAACAGTCTGGAAACACCATATATTTT. Encoded protein: CASSNEQSGNTIYF.

CDR3 DNA sequence: TGTGCCAGCAGTTTTTCCAGGGGAACGCGTAGCACAGATACGCAGTATTTT. Protein sequence: CASSFSRGTRSTDTQYF. The chain links TRBV27 to TRBJ2-3; a possible D gene is TRBD1 (6 bases). The CDR3 covers 17 residues. Germline V gene lookup returns CDR1 MNHEY and CDR2 SMNVEV (reference sequence). V gave up 3 bases and J gave up 0 bases, with 16 bases separating them.

This clone was detected once. The chain uses TRBV11-1 and TRBJ2-5; D gene uncertain. The CDR3 is 12 amino acids. Looked up from germline, CDR1 is SGHAT and CDR2 is FQDESV (reference sequence). V was clipped by 5 bases and J by 4 bases, with 8 bases between them. Here the CDR3 DNA reads TGTGCCAGCAGCGGGCCGACAGAGACCCAGTACTTC. This translates into CASSGPTETQYF. Filled out from reference TRBV11-1 and TRBJ2-5, the complete variable domain reads EAEVAQSPRYKITEKSQAVAFWCDPISGHATLYWYRQILGQGPELLVQFQDESVVDDSQLPKDRFSAERLKGVDSTLKIQPAELGDSAMYLCASSGPTETQYFGPGTRLLVL.

The chain links TRBV3-1 (or the pseudogene TRBV3-2) to TRBJ2-1; D is uncertain. Germline V lookup: CDR1 LGHDT, CDR2 YNNKEL (reference sequence). Deletions cut 1 base from V and 0 bases from J, with 10 bases between. The CDR3 has 16 residues. DNA for the CDR3: TGTGCCAGCAGCCAAGGTCACAGAGCCTCCTACAATGAGCAGTTCTTC. The encoded protein is CASSQGHRASYNEQFF.